These 29 T cell receptor beta chains were all obtained from the same sample, sequenced in a study of T cell repertoires in cytomegalovirus infection. TCRdb called the reads again in MiXCR, with one record for every CDR3 protein. The data show around 280,000 distinct CDR3 sequences, roughly 15% seen once. The material sequenced was PBMCs. These receptors were obtained from a human donor in good health (CMV status not recorded). Some clones in this sample may be carry-over from other donors' samples.

This clonotype was counted between two and nine times. The chain uses TRBV29-1 and TRBJ1-1; D is possibly TRBD1 (6 bases). This CDR3 is built from 15 residues. Germline V gene data show CDR1 as SQVTM and CDR2 as ANQGSEA. V dropped 4 bases and J dropped 1 base, with 16 bases sitting between them. In DNA, the CDR3 is TGCAGCGTTGGAGGGGGTAGGGGATCGAACACTGAAGCTTTCTTT. Residues: CSVGGGRGSNTEAFF.

The V and J genes are TRBV5-3 and TRBJ2-4, with 7 positions matching TRBD2. TRBV5-3 belongs to the ORF category, with a function that is uncertain. Trimming took 8 bases from V and 6 from J; bases not matched to a gene: 20. The CDR3 spans 17 residues. The CDR3 DNA reads TGTGCCAGCAGCGACCCCAGGACTAGAGGGTTCGGAAACATTCAGTACTTC. It encodes CASSDPRTRGFGNIQYF.

This clonotype was observed a handful of times. The chain links TRBV19 to TRBJ2-2; 7 nucleotides match TRBD1. The CDR3 length is 16 residues. J gave up 0 bases and V 2 bases, and 3 bases lay outside the gene matches. Germline CDR1 and CDR2: LNHDA and SQIVND (reference sequence). The CDR3 nucleotides are TGTGCCAGTAGTATAATCCAGGGGGCGAACACCGGGGAGCTGTTTTTT. This encodes CASSIIQGANTGELFF.

This chain links TRBV7-9 with TRBJ2-5; 9 bases map to TRBD2. The trim removed 4 bases at V and 4 bases at J, leaving 4 bases unmatched. This CDR3 has 14 amino acids. Germline V gene data show CDR1 as SEHNR and CDR2 as FQNEAQ (reference sequence). CDR3 residues: CASSSPSGVETQYF. CDR3 nucleotides: TGTGCCAGCAGCTCTCCTAGCGGGGTAGAGACCCAGTACTTC.

This clonotype was recorded many times. This chain links TRBV12-3 or TRBV12-4 with TRBJ2-4; D not certain. With 0 bases removed from V and 2 bases from J, the gap between germline ends came to 8 bases. This CDR3 has 15 residues. CDR3 sequence (DNA): TGTGCCAGCAGTTTAGCGACCCCCTCCAAAAACATTCAGTACTTC. Encoded protein: CASSLATPSKNIQYF.

V is TRBV4-2 and J is TRBJ2-3, with 9 bases fitting TRBD2. V shed 1 base, J shed 3 bases, and the junction held 8 bases outside the gene matches. Germline CDR1 reads LGHNA; CDR2 reads YNFKEQ. The CDR3 extends over 17 amino acids. The CDR3 reads CASSQVVGGGATDTQYF. In DNA form, the CDR3 reads TGTGCCAGCAGCCAAGTGGTGGGCGGGGGGGCAACAGATACGCAGTATTTT.

This clonotype was counted at least ten times. V gene TRBV4-1 combines with J gene TRBJ2-1, with TRBD1 matching 11 bases. Germline V lookup: CDR1 MGHRA, CDR2 YSYEKL. CDR3 length equals 15 residues. The junction had 9 bases not matched to a gene; V was cut back by 4 bases and J by 10 bases. The CDR3 DNA sequence: TGCGCCAGCAGCCCGGGGGACAGGGGGGGAGAGGAGCAGTTCTTC. This codes for CASSPGDRGGEEQFF.

This clonotype turned up a few times. This rearrangement joins TRBV5-6 to TRBJ2-6; possibly TRBD1 or TRBD2 for D (5 bases each). V lost 6 bases and J 2 bases, leaving 15 bases between the germline ends. CDR1 and CDR2 (germline): SGHDT, YYEEEE. There are 16 residues in the CDR3. The CDR3 nucleotides are TGTGCCAGCATCCCGCTGGGGACCCCTGGGGCCAACGTCCTGACTTTC. This translates into CASIPLGTPGANVLTF.

This clonotype was observed at least ten times. The gene calls are TRBV12-3 or TRBV12-4 and TRBJ2-7, with D perhaps given as TRBD1 or TRBD2 (6 bases each). The CDR3 contains 14 residues. The V end lost 5 bases, the J end lost 2 bases, and 13 bases lay between the germline ends. This CDR3 reads CASSPGDTAYEQYF. DNA for the CDR3: TGTGCCAGCAGTCCGGGGGACACAGCCTACGAGCAGTACTTC.

This clonotype was detected only a few times. The chain recombines TRBV11-2 with TRBJ2-7; D is ambiguous. Germline V lookup: CDR1 SGHAT, CDR2 FQNNGV. The CDR3 totals 11 residues. The germline V and J ends were trimmed by 2 bases and 10 bases, with 9 bases remaining between them. CDR3 residues: CASSLNVEQYF. CDR3 DNA sequence: TGTGCCAGCAGCTTAAATGTAGAACAGTACTTC. The variable domain in full, completed from reference TRBV11-2 and TRBJ2-7, reads EAGVAQSPRYKIIEKRQSVAFWCNPISGHATLYWYQQILGQGPKLLIQFQNNGVVDDSQLPKDRFSAERLKGVDSTLKIQPAKLEDSAVYLCASSLNVEQYFGPGTRLTVT.

This clonotype has ten or more counts. The genes are TRBV7-2 and TRBJ1-5, with D maybe TRBD1 (5 bases). Trimming stripped 1 base from V and 2 bases from J, with 12 bases between. CDR3 length equals 16 residues. Germline V gene data show CDR1 as SGHTA and CDR2 as FQGNSA. The CDR3 coding sequence is TGTGCCAGCAGCTTAGTGGGGGGTAAGGGCAATCAGCCCCAGCATTTT. The encoded protein is CASSLVGGKGNQPQHF.

The chain has TRBV20-1 and TRBJ2-7; 9 bases fit TRBD1. The J segment lost 3 bases and the V segment lost 7 bases, leaving 7 bases of the junction unmatched. This CDR3 comprises 13 residues. The V gene's germline CDR1 is DFQATT and CDR2 SNEGSKA (reference sequence). CDR3 coding DNA: TGCAGTGTTCCCGGGACAGGGCTCTACGAGCAGTACTTC. It specifies CSVPGTGLYEQYF.

This clonotype has at least ten counts. This chain joins TRBV7-6 and TRBJ1-1; a possible D gene is TRBD1 (6 bases). The V gene lost 2 bases and the J gene lost 1 base, with 8 bases spanning the gap. This CDR3 spans 14 amino acids. The germline gives CDR1 SGHVS, CDR2 FNYEAQ. The DNA for the CDR3 is TGTGCCAGCAGCTTATTACAGGGGAACACTGAAGCTTTCTTT. This sequence encodes CASSLLQGNTEAFF.

This clonotype was detected a few times. The chain links TRBV28 to TRBJ2-5; D is uncertain. Trimming stripped 5 bases from V and 6 bases from J, with 13 bases between. This CDR3 region has 13 residues. The germline V gene has CDR1 MDHEN and CDR2 SYDVKM. CDR3 bases: TGTGCCAGCAGTACCTCTCCCCTCCAGACCCAGTACTTC. Amino acids: CASSTSPLQTQYF.

This chain connects TRBV20-1 to TRBJ2-5; D remains unclear. Germline V gives CDR1 DFQATT, CDR2 SNEGSKA (reference sequence). Trimming removed 0 bases from V and 7 bases from J, with 15 bases in between. The length of the CDR3 is 14 residues. CDR3 nucleotide sequence: TGCAGTGCTAGAGACCTGGACGACGCCTGGACCCAGTACTTC. It yields the protein CSARDLDDAWTQYF.

V and J are TRBV11-2 and TRBJ1-3, with D unresolved. Germline lookup yields CDR1 SGHAT and CDR2 FQNNGV. V gave up 7 bases and J gave up 4 bases, with 14 bases separating them. The CDR3 has 14 amino acids. CDR3 DNA sequence: TGTGCCAGCACCAATCGAGGCCCGGGAAACACCATATATTTT. It codes for CASTNRGPGNTIYF.

This clonotype was counted ten times or more. CDR3 DNA sequence: TGCAGTGCTAGCCTGACGACAGCGAACACTGAAGCTTTCTTT. This encodes CSASLTTANTEAFF. The chain combines TRBV20-1 with TRBJ1-1; tentative D call: TRBD1 (5 bases). This CDR3 spans 14 amino acids. CDR1 DFQATT and CDR2 SNEGSKA come from the germline V gene (reference sequence). V was clipped by 3 bases and J by 1 base, with 12 bases between them.

This clonotype was found a few times. This chain connects TRBV3-1 to TRBJ2-3; 7 bases are a match to TRBD1. The CDR3 has 13 amino acids. Trimming cost V 1 base and J 10 bases; bases outside gene matches: 5. Germline values: CDR1 LGHDT, CDR2 YNNKEL (reference sequence). This CDR3 is CASSQVTTGAQYF. CDR3 DNA: TGTGCCAGCAGCCAAGTGACTACAGGGGCGCAGTATTTT.

The chain joins TRBV20-1 to TRBJ1-2, with 8 bases lining up with TRBD1. V lost 5 bases to trimming and J lost 8 bases; unmatched junction nucleotides: 19. The CDR3 is made up of 16 amino acids. Germline V lookup: CDR1 DFQATT, CDR2 SNEGSKA (reference sequence). CDR3 in DNA: TGCAGTGCTGGGGGACAGGTGGGGGGAAAGGCTGGCGGCTACACCTTC. Encoded protein: CSAGGQVGGKAGGYTF.

This clonotype was detected ten times or more. V usage is TRBV7-2 and J usage is TRBJ2-1, with 11 positions matching TRBD2. This CDR3 is built from 15 residues. Germline V lookup: CDR1 SGHTA, CDR2 FQGNSA. Trimming removed 5 bases from V and 11 bases from J; junction bases left unmatched: 11. The CDR3 loop is CASSTRGLAAVKQFF. The CDR3, as DNA: TGTGCCAGCAGCACACGGGGACTAGCGGCCGTAAAGCAGTTCTTC.

The sample holds a few counts of this clonotype. The V call is TRBV12-3 or TRBV12-4, the J call TRBJ1-1; no firm D call. V shed 2 bases and J shed 6 bases, with 10 bases lying between them. This CDR3 is built from 13 residues. The CDR3 DNA sequence: TGTGCCAGCAGTTTATTCGGTGCGGCTGAAGCTTTCTTT. Encoded protein: CASSLFGAAEAFF.

This clonotype has more than one count but fewer than ten. The chain has TRBV29-1 and TRBJ2-4, with D possibly matching TRBD1 (6 bases). V lost 6 bases, J lost 1 base, and 10 bases lay in between. The CDR3 loop spans 13 amino acids. Germline CDR1 reads SQVTM; CDR2 reads ANQGSEA. In DNA form, the CDR3 reads TGCAGCGTCCTGAGGGGGGCCAAAAACATTCAGTACTTC. This translates into CSVLRGAKNIQYF.

To note about this clonotype: Sequence at one end of the junction differs from germline and may be a read error. V and J are TRBV20-1 and TRBJ2-7; D ambiguous. CDR3 size: 11 residues. Germline V gives CDR1 DFQATT, CDR2 SNEGSKA (reference sequence). The CDR3 spells CNASTYNEQYF. The CDR3 region has the DNA TGCAATGCTAGTACTTACAACGAGCAGTACTTC.

This clonotype was detected only a few times. V and J are TRBV29-1 and TRBJ1-2; TRBD1 is a possible D gene (5 bases). The CDR3 contains 10 residues. With 7 bases removed from V and 8 bases from J, the gap between germline ends came to 11 bases. Germline values: CDR1 SQVTM, CDR2 ANQGSEA. The CDR3 region has the DNA TGCAGCGCAGGGTTTAACGGCTACACCTTC. It yields the protein CSAGFNGYTF.

Comment on this clonotype: This may arise from a read error, as a much more abundant clone is one base away. V is TRBV7-2 and J is TRBJ1-5; 7 nucleotides align to TRBD1. The CDR3 totals 13 residues. The germline gives CDR1 SGHTA, CDR2 FQGNSA. Germline trimming cut 5 bases from V and 9 bases from J; bases unmatched to any gene: 7. The CDR3 region is CASSLQTGPPQHF. CDR3 nucleotide sequence: TGTGCCAGCAGCCTTCAGACAGGGCCGCCCCAGCATTTT.

The J gene is TRBJ2-2, the V gene TRBV4-3; D ambiguous. With 0 bases removed from V and 6 bases from J, the gap between germline ends came to 11 bases. From germline, CDR1 is LGHNA and CDR2 YSLEER. The CDR3 runs 15 residues. CDR3 sequence: CASSQDLPVAGELFF. The CDR3 DNA reads as TGCGCCAGCAGCCAAGATCTACCGGTTGCCGGGGAGCTGTTTTTT.

This clonotype has ten or more counts. The gene calls are TRBV20-1 and TRBJ2-3; the D gene could be TRBD1 or TRBD2 (5 bases each). V lost 2 bases and J 6 bases, leaving 18 bases between the germline ends. The CDR3 consists of 15 residues. Germline CDR1 DFQATT, CDR2 SNEGSKA (reference sequence). CDR3 bases: TGCAGTGCTAGACCCAGCGGTAGGGGATGGGATACGCAGTATTTT. This translates into CSARPSGRGWDTQYF.

This clonotype was seen ten or more times. The chain has TRBV7-2 and TRBJ1-1; possible D gene TRBD1, 6 bases. This CDR3 comprises 13 residues. The V gene's germline CDR1 is SGHTA and CDR2 FQGNSA. V was clipped by 5 bases and J by 3 bases, with 10 bases between them. The CDR3 protein is CASSNRVYTEAFF. The CDR3 DNA reads as TGTGCCAGCAGCAACAGGGTATACACTGAAGCTTTCTTT.

This clonotype occurred many times. CDR3: CASSYSGTGLGGTEAFF. CDR3 nucleotides: TGTGCCAGCAGTTACTCGGGGACAGGACTGGGGGGCACTGAAGCTTTCTTT. This chain uses TRBV6-2 or TRBV6-3 with TRBJ1-1, with 8 nucleotides matching TRBD1. The germline CDR1 and CDR2 sequences are MNHEY and SVGEGT. This CDR3 has 17 residues. With V trimmed by 0 bases and J by 4 bases, 10 bases remained unmatched.